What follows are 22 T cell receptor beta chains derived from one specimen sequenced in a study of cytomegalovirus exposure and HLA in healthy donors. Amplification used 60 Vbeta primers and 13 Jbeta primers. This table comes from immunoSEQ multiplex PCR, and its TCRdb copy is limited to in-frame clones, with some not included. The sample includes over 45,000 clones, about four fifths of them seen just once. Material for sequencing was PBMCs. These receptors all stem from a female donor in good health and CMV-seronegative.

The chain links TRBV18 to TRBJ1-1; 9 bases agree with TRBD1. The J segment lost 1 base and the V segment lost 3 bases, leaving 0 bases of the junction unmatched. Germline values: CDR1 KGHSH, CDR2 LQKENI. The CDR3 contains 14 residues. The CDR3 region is CASSPDRGNTEAFF. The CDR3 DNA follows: TGTGCCAGCTCACCGGACAGGGGGAACACTGAAGCTTTCTTT.

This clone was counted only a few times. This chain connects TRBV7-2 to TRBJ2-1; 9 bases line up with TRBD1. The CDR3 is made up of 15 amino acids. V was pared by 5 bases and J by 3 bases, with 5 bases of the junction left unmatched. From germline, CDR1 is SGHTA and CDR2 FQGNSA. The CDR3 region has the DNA TGTGCCAGCAGCGAACGGGACAGGGTCTACAATGAGCAGTTCTTC. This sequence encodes CASSERDRVYNEQFF.

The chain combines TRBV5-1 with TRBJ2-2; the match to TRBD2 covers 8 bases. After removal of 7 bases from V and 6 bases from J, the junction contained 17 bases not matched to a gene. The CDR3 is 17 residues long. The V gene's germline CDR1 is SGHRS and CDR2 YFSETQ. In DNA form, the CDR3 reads TGCGCCAGCTTACCAAGGAGCGGGGGCTCCTCTCCCGGGGAGCTGTTTTTT. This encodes CASLPRSGGSSPGELFF.

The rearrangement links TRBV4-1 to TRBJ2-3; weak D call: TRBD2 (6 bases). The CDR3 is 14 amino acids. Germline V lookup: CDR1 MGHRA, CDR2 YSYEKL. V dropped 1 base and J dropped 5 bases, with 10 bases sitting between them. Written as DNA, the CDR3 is TGCGCCAGCAGCCAAGGGGGGAGGATAGATACGCAGTATTTT. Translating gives CASSQGGRIDTQYF.

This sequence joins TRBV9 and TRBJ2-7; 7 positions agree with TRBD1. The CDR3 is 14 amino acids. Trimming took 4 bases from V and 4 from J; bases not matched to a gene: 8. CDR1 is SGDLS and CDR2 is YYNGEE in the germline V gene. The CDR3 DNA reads TGTGCCAGCAGCCCCGCCGGGACAGAGTACGAGCAGTACTTC. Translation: CASSPAGTEYEQYF.

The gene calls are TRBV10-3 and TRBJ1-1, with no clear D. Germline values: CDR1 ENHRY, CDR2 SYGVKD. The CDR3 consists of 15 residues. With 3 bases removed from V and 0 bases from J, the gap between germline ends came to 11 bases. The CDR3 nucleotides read TGTGCCATCAGTGACCCAGGTCGGATGAACACTGAAGCTTTCTTT. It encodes CAISDPGRMNTEAFF.

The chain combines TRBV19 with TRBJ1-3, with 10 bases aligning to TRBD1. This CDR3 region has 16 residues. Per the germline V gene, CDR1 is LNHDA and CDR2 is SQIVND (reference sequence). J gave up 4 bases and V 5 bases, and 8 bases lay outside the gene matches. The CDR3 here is CASSGRQGAKGNTIYF. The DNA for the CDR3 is TGTGCCAGTAGTGGAAGACAGGGGGCAAAAGGAAACACCATATATTTT. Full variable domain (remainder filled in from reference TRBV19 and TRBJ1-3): DGGITQSPKYLFRKEGQNVTLSCEQNLNHDAMYWYRQDPGQGLRLIYYSQIVNDFQKGDIAEGYSVSREKKESFPLTVTSAQKNPTAFYLCASSGRQGAKGNTIYFGEGSWLTVV.

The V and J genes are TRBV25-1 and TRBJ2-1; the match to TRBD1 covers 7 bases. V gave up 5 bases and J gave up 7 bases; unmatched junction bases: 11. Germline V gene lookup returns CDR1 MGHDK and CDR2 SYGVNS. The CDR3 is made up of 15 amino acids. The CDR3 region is CASSQPTGRANEQFF. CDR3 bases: TGTGCCAGCAGTCAACCGACAGGGCGCGCGAATGAGCAGTTCTTC.

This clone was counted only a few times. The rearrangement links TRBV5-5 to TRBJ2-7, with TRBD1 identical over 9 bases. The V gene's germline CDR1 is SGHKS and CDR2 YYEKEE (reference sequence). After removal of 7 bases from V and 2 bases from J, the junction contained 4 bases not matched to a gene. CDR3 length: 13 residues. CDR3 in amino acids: CASHRGRAYEQYF. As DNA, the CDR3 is TGTGCCAGCCACAGGGGGCGCGCCTACGAGCAGTACTTC. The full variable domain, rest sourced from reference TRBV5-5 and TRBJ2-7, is DAGVTQSPTHLIKTRGQQVTLRCSPISGHKSVSWYQQVLGQGPQFIFQYYEKEERGRGNFPDRFSARQFPNYSSELNVNALLLGDSALYLCASHRGRAYEQYFGPGTRLTVT.

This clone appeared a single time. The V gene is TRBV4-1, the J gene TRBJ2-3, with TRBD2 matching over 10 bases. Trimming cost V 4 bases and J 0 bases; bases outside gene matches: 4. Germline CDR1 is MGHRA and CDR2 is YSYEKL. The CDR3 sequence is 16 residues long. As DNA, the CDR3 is TGCGCCAGCAGCCTCCTAGCGGGGGAAAGCACAGATACGCAGTATTTT. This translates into CASSLLAGESTDTQYF.

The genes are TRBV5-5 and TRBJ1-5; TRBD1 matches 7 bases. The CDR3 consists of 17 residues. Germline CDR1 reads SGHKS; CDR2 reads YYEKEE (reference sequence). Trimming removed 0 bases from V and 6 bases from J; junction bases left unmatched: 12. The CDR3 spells CASSLGTGNSQSQPQHF. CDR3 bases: TGTGCCAGCAGCTTGGGGACAGGCAATTCCCAGTCTCAGCCCCAGCATTTT.

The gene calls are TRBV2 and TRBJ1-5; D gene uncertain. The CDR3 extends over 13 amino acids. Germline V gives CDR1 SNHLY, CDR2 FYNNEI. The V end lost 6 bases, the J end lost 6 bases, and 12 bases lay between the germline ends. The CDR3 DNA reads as TGTGCCAGCAGAGCCGGCGCGGTTCAGCCCCAGCATTTT. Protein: CASRAGAVQPQHF.

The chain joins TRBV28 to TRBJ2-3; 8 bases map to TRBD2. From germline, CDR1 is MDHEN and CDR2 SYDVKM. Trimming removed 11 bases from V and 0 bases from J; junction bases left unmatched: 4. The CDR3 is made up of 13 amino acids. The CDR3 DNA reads TGTGCCGGAGCGGGGGCGAGCACAGATACGCAGTATTTT. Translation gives CAGAGASTDTQYF. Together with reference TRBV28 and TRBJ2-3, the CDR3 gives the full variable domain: DVKVTQSSRYLVKRTGEKVFLECVQDMDHENMFWYRQDPGLGLRLIYFSYDVKMKEKGDIPEGYSVSREKKERFSLILESASTNQTSMYLCAGAGASTDTQYFGPGTRLTVL.

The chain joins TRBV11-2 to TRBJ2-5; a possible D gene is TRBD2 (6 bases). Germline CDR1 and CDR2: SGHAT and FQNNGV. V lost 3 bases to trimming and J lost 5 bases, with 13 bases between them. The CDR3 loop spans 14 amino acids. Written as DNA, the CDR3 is TGTGCCAGCAGCTTTAGCGGCCGGGCGGAGACCCAGTACTTC. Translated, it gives CASSFSGRAETQYF.

This chain's CDR3 is CASSVGSERETQYF. For the CDR3, the DNA is TGTGCCAGCAGCGTAGGGTCCGAGCGGGAGACCCAGTACTTC. V usage is TRBV9 and J usage is TRBJ2-5, with D tentatively TRBD2 (5 bases). Germline lookup yields CDR1 SGDLS and CDR2 YYNGEE. Trimming pared 0 bases from V and 5 bases from J, leaving 11 bases between. CDR3 size: 14 residues.

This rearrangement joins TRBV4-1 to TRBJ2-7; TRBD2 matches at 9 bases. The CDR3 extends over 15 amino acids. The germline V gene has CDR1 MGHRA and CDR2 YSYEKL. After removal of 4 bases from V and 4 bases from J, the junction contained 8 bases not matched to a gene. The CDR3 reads CASSPFSGGPYEQYF. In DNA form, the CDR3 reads TGCGCCAGCAGCCCCTTTAGCGGGGGACCGTACGAGCAGTACTTC.

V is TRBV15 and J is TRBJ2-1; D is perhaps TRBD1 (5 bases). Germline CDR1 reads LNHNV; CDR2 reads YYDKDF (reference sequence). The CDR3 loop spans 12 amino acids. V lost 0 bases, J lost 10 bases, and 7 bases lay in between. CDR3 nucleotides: TGTGCCACCAGCAGAGATCAGGGAGAGCAGTTCTTC. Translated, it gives CATSRDQGEQFF.

The CDR3 sequence is CASSQGDRLNTEAFF. The CDR3 region has the DNA TGTGCCAGCAGCCAAGGGGACAGACTGAACACTGAAGCTTTCTTT. The chain carries TRBV14 and TRBJ1-1; 7 bases are a match to TRBD1. Germline assignment: CDR1 SGHDN and CDR2 FVKESK. The CDR3 is 15 amino acids. V dropped 1 base and J dropped 0; count of bases not matched to a gene: 2.

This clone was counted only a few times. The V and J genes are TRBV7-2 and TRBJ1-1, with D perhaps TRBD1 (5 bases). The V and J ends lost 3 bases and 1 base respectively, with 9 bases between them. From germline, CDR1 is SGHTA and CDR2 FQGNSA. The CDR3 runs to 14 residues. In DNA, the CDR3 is TGTGCCAGCAGCTTTCGAACAGGGAACACTGAAGCTTTCTTT. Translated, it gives CASSFRTGNTEAFF. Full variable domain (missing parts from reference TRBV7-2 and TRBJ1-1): GAGVSQSPSNKVTEKGKDVELRCDPISGHTALYWYRQSLGQGLEFLIYFQGNSAPDKSGLPSDRFSAERTGGSVSTLTIQRTQQEDSAVYLCASSFRTGNTEAFFGQGTRLTVV.

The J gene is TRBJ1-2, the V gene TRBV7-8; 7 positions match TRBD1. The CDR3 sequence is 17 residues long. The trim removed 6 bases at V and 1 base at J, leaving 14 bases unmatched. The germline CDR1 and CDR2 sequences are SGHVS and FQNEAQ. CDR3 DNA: TGTGCCAGCAGTCGTTCCGGGGGACAGACCTTTAACTATGGCTACACCTTC. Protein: CASSRSGGQTFNYGYTF.

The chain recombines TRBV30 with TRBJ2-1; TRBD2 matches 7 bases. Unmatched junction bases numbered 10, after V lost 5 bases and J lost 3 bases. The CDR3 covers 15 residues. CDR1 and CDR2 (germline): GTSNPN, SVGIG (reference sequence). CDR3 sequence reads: CAWRFGAGYYNEQFF. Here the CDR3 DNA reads TGTGCCTGGCGATTTGGAGCGGGGTACTACAATGAGCAGTTCTTC.

CDR3 nucleotides: TGTGCCAGCAGTCCTCGGGACAGCCTCTCTGGGGCCAACGTCCTGACTTTC. Protein: CASSPRDSLSGANVLTF. The chain is built from TRBV25-1 and TRBJ2-6, with 7 bases identical to TRBD1. After removal of 5 bases from V and 0 bases from J, the junction contained 7 bases not matched to a gene. The length of the CDR3 is 17 residues. Germline V gene lookup returns CDR1 MGHDK and CDR2 SYGVNS. Full variable domain (remainder filled in from reference TRBV25-1 and TRBJ2-6): EADIYQTPRYLVIGTGKKITLECSQTMGHDKMYWYQQDPGMELHLIHYSYGVNSTEKGDLSSESTVSRIRTEHFPLTLESARPSHTSQYLCASSPRDSLSGANVLTFGAGSRLTVL.